Below are 10 T cell receptor beta chains sequenced from a single sample in a study of beta chain features in type 1 diabetes. Expressed TCRB transcripts were sequenced because the isolated RNA had all been reverse transcribed beforehand. Assay used: immunoSEQ multiplex PCR; TCRdb lists only in-frame clones, some missing. The sample consists of under 400,000 clones, around 19% of them appearing once. The sample taken for sequencing was naive CD4+ T cells from blood. These receptors all stem from a young woman in good health.

The V gene is TRBV14, the J gene TRBJ2-2; TRBD2 might be the D (6 bases). V was cut by 4 bases and J by 3 bases, with 18 bases left in between. The length of the CDR3 is 17 residues. Germline CDR1 reads SGHDN; CDR2 reads FVKESK. The DNA for the CDR3 is TGTGCCAGCAGCCCCATCAAATTGAGGAGGGACACCGGGGAGCTGTTTTTT. This sequence encodes CASSPIKLRRDTGELFF.

The genes are TRBV7-9 and TRBJ2-5; tentatively, D is TRBD2 (7 bases). Germline loops: CDR1 SEHNR, CDR2 FQNEAQ (reference sequence). The CDR3 runs 14 residues. V was trimmed by 4 bases and J by 2 bases, leaving 11 bases between them. The CDR3, as DNA: TGTGCCAGCAGCTGGGGGGGGCTTCAAGAGACCCAGTACTTC. This encodes CASSWGGLQETQYF.

This clone was counted a few times. This chain connects TRBV4-1 to TRBJ2-7; no reliable D call. CDR1 and CDR2 from the germline V gene are MGHRA and YSYEKL. Trimming pared 2 bases from V and 1 base from J, leaving 12 bases between. This CDR3 is built from 15 residues. The CDR3 here is CASSQIYTRSYEQYF. The CDR3 nucleotides read TGCGCCAGCAGCCAAATTTACACCCGTTCCTACGAGCAGTACTTC.

This clone has more than one count but fewer than ten. V is TRBV10-3 and J is TRBJ2-3; weak D call: TRBD1 (5 bases). Germline lookup yields CDR1 ENHRY and CDR2 SYGVKD. V lost 10 bases to trimming and J lost 6 bases, with 14 bases between them. The CDR3 totals 12 residues. The CDR3 loop reads CATRQPGDTQYF. CDR3 nucleotide sequence: TGTGCCACCCGACAGCCAGGTGATACGCAGTATTTT.

This clone occurred a few times. The V call is TRBV7-9, the J call TRBJ1-1, with D unresolved. The V end was cut by 5 bases, the J end by 2 bases, with 15 bases between. The CDR3 has 15 amino acids. The germline V gene has CDR1 SEHNR and CDR2 FQNEAQ (reference sequence). The CDR3 sequence is CASSPTPNGNTEAFF. CDR3 nucleotides: TGTGCCAGCAGCCCCACCCCTAATGGTAACACTGAAGCTTTCTTT.

The rearrangement uses TRBV11-2 and TRBJ2-5; possible D gene TRBD2, 5 bases. With 2 bases removed from V and 4 bases from J, the gap between germline ends came to 23 bases. The CDR3 covers 18 residues. In germline, CDR1 is SGHAT, CDR2 FQNNGV. The chain's CDR3 is CASSLKGHRGVTPETQYF. The CDR3 nucleotides are TGTGCCAGCAGCTTAAAAGGGCACCGGGGAGTCACTCCAGAGACCCAGTACTTC. The whole variable domain, filled in from reference TRBV11-2 and TRBJ2-5, reads EAGVAQSPRYKIIEKRQSVAFWCNPISGHATLYWYQQILGQGPKLLIQFQNNGVVDDSQLPKDRFSAERLKGVDSTLKIQPAKLEDSAVYLCASSLKGHRGVTPETQYFGPGTRLLVL.

The chain uses TRBV25-1 and TRBJ2-1; 7 nucleotides align to TRBD2. The length of the CDR3 is 15 residues. Germline values: CDR1 MGHDK, CDR2 SYGVNS. V trimming: 2 bases; J trimming: 2 bases; junction bases outside the gene matches: 3. CDR3 in amino acids: CASSEAGAPYNEQFF. CDR3 DNA: TGTGCCAGCAGTGAAGCGGGAGCTCCCTACAATGAGCAGTTCTTC.

This clone was counted a single time. The chain couples TRBV2 to TRBJ2-7; possibly TRBD1 for D (5 bases). V shed 7 bases and J shed 6 bases, with 19 bases lying between them. CDR3 length: 14 amino acids. CDR1 and CDR2 from the germline V gene are SNHLY and FYNNEI. CDR3 region: CASTSSWADSEQYF. The CDR3, as DNA: TGTGCCAGCACCTCAAGCTGGGCAGACAGCGAGCAGTACTTC.

This clone has only a few counts. The rearrangement uses TRBV4-1 and TRBJ1-2, with D perhaps matching TRBD1 (6 bases). Germline V gives CDR1 MGHRA, CDR2 YSYEKL. CDR3 length equals 14 residues. Trimming pared 5 bases from V and 1 base from J, leaving 11 bases between. The CDR3 spells CASSSEQGNYGYTF. CDR3 DNA sequence: TGCGCCAGCAGCTCGGAACAGGGTAACTATGGCTACACCTTC.

The gene calls are TRBV30 and TRBJ1-2; D not resolved. The germline V and J ends were trimmed by 2 bases and 0 bases, with 10 bases remaining between them. Per germline, CDR1 GTSNPN and CDR2 SVGIG (reference sequence). The CDR3 sequence is 14 residues long. The CDR3: CAWSRHRANYGYTF. CDR3 DNA: TGTGCCTGGAGTCGGCACAGAGCTAACTATGGCTACACCTTC.